The 20 T cell receptor beta chains reported below all come from one sample, sequenced in a study of control samples from healthy donors and cancer patients. Here immunoSEQ multiplex PCR was the method, and the copy in TCRdb shows in-frame clones only, minus some. The sample lists about 150,000 clones; around 90% were seen once. Sequenced input: blood. The receptors originated from a young man in good health.

The DNA of the CDR3 is TGTGCCAGCAGCACTCCCCGGGAGACTCCTAGCTCCTATAATTCACCCCTCCACTTT. Translation: CASSTPRETPSSYNSPLHF. The V and J genes are TRBV21-1 and TRBJ1-6. TRBV21-1 constitutes a pseudogene. This CDR3 region has 19 residues.

The CDR3, as DNA: TGCGCCAGCAGCCAAGAAGGAGGGCAGGGTGAAAAACTGTTTTTT. Amino acid sequence: CASSQEGGQGEKLFF. The chain employs TRBV4-3 and TRBJ1-4; a possible D gene is TRBD1 (5 bases). Germline values: CDR1 LGHNA, CDR2 YSLEER. Trimming left V 0 bases short and J 7 bases short, with 12 bases between. The CDR3 runs 15 residues.

The chain combines TRBV27 with TRBJ1-4; D possibly corresponds to TRBD1 (5 bases). The germline gives CDR1 MNHEY, CDR2 SMNVEV (reference sequence). The V end was cut by 6 bases, the J end by 14 bases, with 22 bases between. This CDR3 comprises 14 residues. CDR3 region: CASRSGTSRSPLFF. The CDR3 nucleotides read TGTGCCAGCAGGTCCGGGACTTCTCGTTCGCCTCTGTTTTTT.

The chain carries TRBV7-9 and TRBJ1-1; D may be TRBD1 (5 bases). Looked up from germline, CDR1 is SEHNR and CDR2 is FQNEAQ (reference sequence). This CDR3 has 16 amino acids. V was trimmed by 5 bases and J by 1 base, leaving 17 bases between them. The CDR3: CASSGHPTGPNTEAFF. In nucleotides, the CDR3 is TGTGCCAGCAGCGGTCATCCAACAGGTCCGAACACTGAAGCTTTCTTT.

J is TRBJ2-1 and V is TRBV7-2, with D perhaps matching TRBD1 or TRBD2 (5 bases each). Trimming cost V 2 bases and J 4 bases, with 12 bases left between them. Germline CDR1 SGHTA, CDR2 FQGNSA. This CDR3 has 15 residues. The CDR3 DNA follows: TGTGCCAGCAGCTTAACCCGGGACGGTTACAATGAGCAGTTCTTC. This sequence encodes CASSLTRDGYNEQFF.

V gene TRBV9 combines with J gene TRBJ2-2, with no clear D. Per the germline V gene, CDR1 is SGDLS and CDR2 is YYNGEE. V dropped 1 base and J dropped 5 bases, with 9 bases sitting between them. This CDR3 has 14 amino acids. CDR3 nucleotide sequence: TGTGCCAGCAGCGTATTTCCCACGACCGGGGAGCTGTTTTTT. Translating it yields CASSVFPTTGELFF.

This chain uses TRBV7-3 with TRBJ2-1; perhaps TRBD2 as D (5 bases). The CDR3 consists of 15 residues. V was cut by 5 bases and J by 2 bases, with 13 bases left in between. CDR1 is SGHTA, CDR2 FQGTGA, per germline. CDR3 sequence: CASSPKRTPYNEQFF. For the CDR3, the DNA is TGTGCCAGCAGCCCGAAGCGGACCCCCTACAATGAGCAGTTCTTC.

The V gene is TRBV14, the J gene TRBJ2-7; 11 bases line up with TRBD2. This CDR3 region has 15 residues. Germline lookup yields CDR1 SGHDN and CDR2 FVKESK. The trim removed 4 bases at V and 0 bases at J, leaving 2 bases unmatched. CDR3 region: CASSLSGGDSYEQYF. CDR3 bases: TGTGCCAGCAGCCTTAGCGGGGGGGACTCCTACGAGCAGTACTTC.

This chain links TRBV4-1 with TRBJ2-3; 10 bases are shared with TRBD1. The junction had 13 bases not matched to a gene; V was cut back by 3 bases and J by 7 bases. This CDR3 has 17 amino acids. In germline, CDR1 is MGHRA, CDR2 YSYEKL. CDR3 sequence reads: CASSQNFRTGGIHTQYF. CDR3 DNA sequence: TGCGCCAGCAGCCAGAATTTCAGGACAGGGGGAATTCATACGCAGTATTTT.

This clone has only one observation. The chain uses TRBV18 and TRBJ2-7, with D tentatively TRBD1 (6 bases). Trimming took off 1 base at V and 4 bases at J, with 11 bases between the two ends. The V gene's germline CDR1 is KGHSH and CDR2 LQKENI. The CDR3 runs 14 residues. This CDR3 reads CASSPQYRDYEQYF. CDR3 DNA sequence: TGTGCCAGCTCACCACAATACAGGGATTACGAGCAGTACTTC.

The chain's CDR3 is CASSLILAGGSSETQYF. In DNA, the CDR3 is TGTGCCAGCAGCTTGATACTAGCGGGGGGCTCCTCTGAGACCCAGTACTTC. The J gene is TRBJ2-5, the V gene TRBV5-5, with 12 bases aligning to TRBD2. The J segment lost 5 bases and the V segment lost 1 base, leaving 9 bases of the junction unmatched. There are 17 residues in the CDR3. CDR1 and CDR2 from the germline V gene are SGHKS and YYEKEE (reference sequence). The full variable domain, its missing parts supplied by reference TRBV5-5 and TRBJ2-5, is DAGVTQSPTHLIKTRGQQVTLRCSPISGHKSVSWYQQVLGQGPQFIFQYYEKEERGRGNFPDRFSARQFPNYSSELNVNALLLGDSALYLCASSLILAGGSSETQYFGPGTRLLVL.

The V gene is TRBV6-2 or TRBV6-3, the J gene TRBJ1-5; tentatively, D is TRBD1 (5 bases). V lost 2 bases to trimming and J lost 1 base, with 12 bases between them. In germline, CDR1 is MNHEY, CDR2 SVGEGT. The CDR3 loop spans 16 amino acids. The DNA of the CDR3 is TGTGCCAGCAGTTACAATGGGGGATTCAGCAATCAGCCCCAGCATTTT. This encodes CASSYNGGFSNQPQHF.

V usage is TRBV5-1 and J usage is TRBJ2-3; 11 bases are a match to TRBD1. Germline CDR1 SGHRS, CDR2 YFSETQ. The CDR3 runs 17 residues. J lost 0 bases, V lost 3 bases, and 6 bases had no gene match. CDR3 coding DNA: TGCGCCAGCAGCTCGGACAGGGGGCAGTTTAGCACAGATACGCAGTATTTT. Protein product: CASSSDRGQFSTDTQYF.

The V gene is TRBV20-1, the J gene TRBJ1-5, with TRBD1 as a possible D gene (5 bases). Trimming pared 3 bases from V and 3 bases from J, leaving 9 bases between. The CDR3 runs 13 residues. From germline, CDR1 is DFQATT and CDR2 SNEGSKA (reference sequence). CDR3 residues: CSASSGNNQPQHF. Written as DNA, the CDR3 is TGCAGTGCTAGTTCAGGGAACAATCAGCCCCAGCATTTT.

V usage is TRBV7-2 and J usage is TRBJ2-3, with D perhaps matching TRBD1 (6 bases). V lost 5 bases and J lost 4, with 16 bases in between. This CDR3 spans 15 amino acids. Per germline, CDR1 SGHTA and CDR2 FQGNSA. CDR3 DNA: TGTGCCAGCAGCACCTCAGGGGCGCTGGCAGATACGCAGTATTTT. It yields the protein CASSTSGALADTQYF.

This sequence joins TRBV7-2 and TRBJ2-4; D is tentatively TRBD1 or TRBD2 (5 bases each). Per the germline V gene, CDR1 is SGHTA and CDR2 is FQGNSA. This CDR3 is built from 13 residues. V was clipped by 1 base and J by 6 bases, with 7 bases between them. CDR3 protein: CASSLVGGNIQYF. In DNA, the CDR3 is TGTGCCAGCAGCTTAGTTGGGGGAAACATTCAGTACTTC.

This clone has just a few counts. This chain joins TRBV7-3 and TRBJ2-3; 7 bases fit TRBD2. The CDR3 consists of 16 residues. The trim removed 5 bases at V and 2 bases at J, leaving 10 bases unmatched. Germline V CDR1 and CDR2: SGHTA, FQGTGA. DNA for the CDR3: TGTGCCAGCAGCCGGCTCCCCGGGACTAACACAGATACGCAGTATTTT. Translating gives CASSRLPGTNTDTQYF. The full variable domain, completed using reference TRBV7-3 and TRBJ2-3, is GAGVSQTPSNKVTEKGKYVELRCDPISGHTALYWYRQSLGQGPEFLIYFQGTGAADDSGLPNDRFFAVRPEGSVSTLKIQRTERGDSAVYLCASSRLPGTNTDTQYFGPGTRLTVL.

The chain employs TRBV29-1 and TRBJ1-1, with D maybe TRBD1 (5 bases). Trimming shortened V by 7 bases and J by 5 bases, and 14 bases separated the two germline ends. Germline CDR1 SQVTM, CDR2 ANQGSEA. The CDR3 contains 12 residues. CDR3 DNA: TGCAGCGCCGGACGGGGGGAGACTGAAGCTTTCTTT. This sequence encodes CSAGRGETEAFF.

The V gene is TRBV4-3, the J gene TRBJ2-1, with a tentative D call TRBD2 (6 bases). The germline V gene encodes CDR1 LGHNA and CDR2 YSLEER. This CDR3 spans 15 amino acids. The germline V and J ends were trimmed by 4 bases and 6 bases, with 16 bases remaining between them. The DNA for the CDR3 is TGCGCCAGCAGCCTCACTAGCCGTGGTCGCAATGAGCAGTTCTTC. It yields the protein CASSLTSRGRNEQFF.

CDR3 loop: CATPGQYGYTF. The CDR3 nucleotides are TGTGCCACTCCCGGACAGTATGGCTACACCTTC. V gene TRBV2 combines with J gene TRBJ1-2, with D possibly TRBD1 on 6 matching bases. Germline-derived CDR1 and CDR2 are SNHLY and FYNNEI. Trimming pared 10 bases from V and 5 bases from J, leaving 11 bases between. This CDR3 is 11 amino acids long.